This T cell receptor beta chain appears in the sequencing data of a study of glioma-infiltrating T cells. About the study: Presurgical dexamethasone in glioma patients lasted six or fewer days.

Trimming removed 1 base from V and 4 bases from J; junction bases left unmatched: 2. This CDR3 region has 13 residues. CDR1 and CDR2 from the germline V gene are DFQATT and SNEGSKA (reference sequence). General observations from the study: A blood CDR3 motif signature was depleted in highly divergent patients.

In its sample, this clonotype was seen a few times. Its antigen is still unknown. Amplification of TCR alpha and beta CDR3 regions from RNA used iRepertoire nested multiplex PCR. Input was roughly 100-450 ng of tissue mRNA or PBMC total RNA. MiXCR, run by TCRdb on the multiplex PCR reads, gives a single entry per CDR3 protein. The sample records a few hundred thousand distinct CDR3 sequences, roughly two fifths being singletons. The receptor comes from a human donor with low-grade glioma or glioblastoma, undergoing nonglioma brain surgery, or in good health (not recorded which). The V gene is TRBV20-1, the J gene TRBJ2-5; 8 nucleotides align to TRBD2. The source material was glioma tissue, nonneoplastic brain tissue, or PBMCs (not recorded which). CDR3 DNA: TGCAGTGCTAGAGTTGGACTAGCAGAGACCCAGTACTTC. This gives the protein CSARVGLAETQYF.